The clone carrying this T cell receptor (beta chain) was seen more than once but under ten times. This sample is part of a study of blood T cell repertoires in COVID-19. Study at large: Samples came from the United States, Italy and Spain, spanning acute and convalescent COVID-19. PBMCs, B-cell-depleted T cells, or T cells were the source of the cDNA or gDNA that made up the material.

Per the original methods: It was from reference gene primer amplification that nucleated cell counts were estimated. Method: immunoSEQ multiplex PCR; TCRdb's copy keeps in-frame clones and lacks some. V and J calls plus clone size are reproduced from that table; the DNA served to infer D and trimming. The sample lists approximately 240,000 clones, 83% occurring once. V was trimmed by 5 bases and J by 0 bases, leaving 14 bases between them. The CDR3 spans 17 residues. The V gene's germline CDR1 is LNHDA and CDR2 SQIVND (reference sequence). The receptor was derived from a human donor in a cohort sampled during active COVID-19. The V and J genes are TRBV19 and TRBJ2-6; D might be TRBD2 (6 bases). Sequenced input: peripheral blood. CDR3 nucleotides: TGTGCCAGTAGTTTGCCGGGACTCAGCTCTGGGGCCAACGTCCTGACTTTC. Translation gives CASSLPGLSSGANVLTF.